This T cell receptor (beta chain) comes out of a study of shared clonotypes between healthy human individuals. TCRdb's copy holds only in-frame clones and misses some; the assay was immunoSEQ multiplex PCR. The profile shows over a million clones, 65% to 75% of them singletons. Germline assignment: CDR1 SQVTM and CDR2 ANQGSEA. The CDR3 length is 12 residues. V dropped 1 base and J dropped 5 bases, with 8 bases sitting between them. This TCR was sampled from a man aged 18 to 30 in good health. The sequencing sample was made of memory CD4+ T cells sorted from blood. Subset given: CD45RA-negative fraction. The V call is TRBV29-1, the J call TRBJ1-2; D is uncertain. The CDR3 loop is CSVEVWGYGYTF. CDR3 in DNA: TGCAGCGTTGAAGTTTGGGGATATGGCTACACCTTC.